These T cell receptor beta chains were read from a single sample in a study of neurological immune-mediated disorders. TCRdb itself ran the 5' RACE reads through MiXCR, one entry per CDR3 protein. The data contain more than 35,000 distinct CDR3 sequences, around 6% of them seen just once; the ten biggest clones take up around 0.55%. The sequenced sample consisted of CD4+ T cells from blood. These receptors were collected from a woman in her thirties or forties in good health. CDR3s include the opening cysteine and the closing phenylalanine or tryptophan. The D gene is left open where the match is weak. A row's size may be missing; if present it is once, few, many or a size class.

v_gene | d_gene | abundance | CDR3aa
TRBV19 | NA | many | CASSIKFGGGREDTQYF
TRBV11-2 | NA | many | CASSVLRPGLPQYF
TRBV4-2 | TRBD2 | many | CASSPLDQAGGYTDTQYF
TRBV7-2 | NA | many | CASSLVPTGANVLTF
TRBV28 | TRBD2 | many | CASSETSGRTAYNEQFF
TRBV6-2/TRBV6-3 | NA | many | CASSYDGGPQPQHF
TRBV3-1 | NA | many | CASSQQGDSPLHF
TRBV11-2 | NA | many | CASSFSTGNTEAFF
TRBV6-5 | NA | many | CASTGQPGTEAFF
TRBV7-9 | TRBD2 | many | CASSPVGTSGAQETQYF
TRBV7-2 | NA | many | CASSQGASREQYF
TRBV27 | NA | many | CASRKIEAKNIQYF
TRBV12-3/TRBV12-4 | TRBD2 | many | CASSFSGRGYEQFF
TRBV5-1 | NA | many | CASSLLPQSPSYEQYF
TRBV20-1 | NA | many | CSASPLVGDSYEQYF
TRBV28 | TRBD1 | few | CASSYRDRVVEKLFF
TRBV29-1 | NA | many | CSVEGNTIYF
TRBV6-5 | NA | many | CASSRDKNTGELFF
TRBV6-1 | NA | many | CASSEEEPTEAFF
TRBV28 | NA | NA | CASSSFDTQYF
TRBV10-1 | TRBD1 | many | CASNMPGTGGNQPQHF
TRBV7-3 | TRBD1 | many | CASSSRDRGRAFF